Listed here is a single TCR beta chain. Its antigen is currently unknown. The CDR3 is made up of 17 amino acids. Germline lookup yields CDR1 GTSNPN and CDR2 SVGIG (reference sequence). Trimming cost V 3 bases and J 4 bases; bases outside gene matches: 16. The data were taken from a study of cytomegalovirus exposure and HLA in healthy donors. Findings and limits, study-wide: Researchers catalogued about 150 TCR beta chains as cytomegalovirus-associated. Analyses of presence/absence relied on an assumption of roughly uniform sequencing depth across donors. Later on, an analysis showed TCR association rates differing by HLA locus, with DRB1 the most and HLA-C the fewest.

Primers included in the PCR were 60 Vbeta and 13 Jbeta primers. Sequencing was performed with immunoSEQ multiplex PCR; in TCRdb, only in-frame clones are kept and a portion is missing. The sample yields around 140,000 clones, 50% to 75% seen once. The chain joins TRBV30 to TRBJ2-3; 7 nucleotides match TRBD2. The sequence was obtained from a middle-aged woman in good health and CMV-seronegative. Material for sequencing was PBMCs. CDR3 in DNA: TGTGCCTGGAGCCTCCCCTTTAGCGGGTCCAGAGCAGATACGCAGTATTTT. This translates into CAWSLPFSGSRADTQYF.